Reported below is one T cell receptor (beta chain). Its antigen is not known. The entry originates in a study of shared clonotypes between healthy human individuals. Whole-study context: Three plates were used per donor for CD4 naive, three for CD4 memory, two for CD8 naive and one for CD8 memory.

This CDR3 comprises 14 residues. Germline V gene sequence: CDR1 SGHTA, CDR2 FQGNSA. The V end was cut by 6 bases, the J end by 3 bases, with 12 bases between. When replicate PCRs were run on sorted subsets, they used about 220 ng DNA, approximately 27,000 T cell genomes. Clones were read by immunoSEQ multiplex PCR, and TCRdb kept only the in-frame ones, dropping some. The sample contains a few million clones, just under 95% of which appear only once. Study conclusions and caveats: Generation probabilities of non-shared clonotypes were lower (relative to those shared by all four donors).

This sequence joins TRBV7-2 and TRBJ1-3; maybe TRBD1 (5 bases). This TCR derives from a young man in good health. Some clones in this sample may be carry-over from other donors' samples. Input material: naive CD4+ T cells from PBMCs. Subset specified: CD45RA+ positively selected. CDR3 loop: CASRAGGGGNTIYF. The CDR3 bases are TGTGCCAGCAGGGCCGGGGGGGGTGGAAACACCATATATTTT.